Each of the 21 T cell receptor beta chains below was sequenced from the same sample in a study of cytomegalovirus exposure and HLA in healthy donors. The PCR made use of 60 Vbeta and 13 Jbeta primers. Data came from immunoSEQ multiplex PCR; TCRdb stores just in-frame clones and leaves some out. The sample contains 100,000 or so clones, under 80% of which appear only once. What was sequenced was PBMCs. The receptor set was obtained from a woman between 40 and 50 years old in good health and CMV-seropositive.

CDR3 sequence reads: CASSLHPGTGITYEQYF. The CDR3 bases are TGTGCCAGCAGCTTGCATCCCGGGACAGGGATAACCTACGAGCAGTACTTC. The chain joins TRBV5-4 to TRBJ2-7; the match to TRBD1 covers 9 bases. This CDR3 contains 17 residues. V was pared by 1 base and J by 2 bases, with 10 bases of the junction left unmatched. Germline assignment: CDR1 SGHNT and CDR2 YYREEE (reference sequence).

The V call is TRBV30, the J call TRBJ1-5, with D perhaps matching TRBD1 (5 bases). CDR3 length: 15 amino acids. Germline CDR1 and CDR2: GTSNPN and SVGIG (reference sequence). V dropped 5 bases and J dropped 0 bases, with 14 bases sitting between them. The CDR3 spells CAWFRASYSNQPQHF. CDR3 bases: TGTGCCTGGTTCAGGGCGAGTTATAGCAATCAGCCCCAGCATTTT.

This chain links TRBV4-1 with TRBJ2-5; D might be TRBD1 (5 bases). The CDR3 runs to 15 residues. The germline V gene has CDR1 MGHRA and CDR2 YSYEKL. Trimming took 4 bases from V and 4 from J, leaving 16 bases between them. The CDR3 nucleotides are TGCGCCAGCAGCCTTACCGTACTGGGGCCAGAGACCCAGTACTTC. This encodes CASSLTVLGPETQYF.

The chain recombines TRBV29-1 with TRBJ2-1; a possible D gene is TRBD2 (6 bases). The CDR3 loop spans 14 amino acids. Trimming removed 7 bases from V and 8 bases from J, with 21 bases in between. CDR1 is SQVTM and CDR2 is ANQGSEA in the germline V gene. The CDR3 here is CSATRRNPPYEQFF. The DNA for the CDR3 is TGCAGCGCGACTAGAAGAAACCCCCCGTATGAGCAGTTCTTC.

The gene calls are TRBV7-3 and TRBJ2-3, with 9 bases identical to TRBD2. Germline CDR1 is SGHTA and CDR2 is FQGTGA. This CDR3 contains 15 residues. The V gene end was trimmed by 5 bases and the J gene end by 6 bases; junction bases not matched to a gene: 9. The CDR3 coding sequence is TGTGCCAGCAGCCCGGGACTAGCATGGGGGGATACGCAGTATTTT. This translates into CASSPGLAWGDTQYF.

The rearrangement uses TRBV19 and TRBJ2-2, with 11 positions matching TRBD2. The CDR3 is 15 amino acids. With V trimmed by 3 bases and J by 5 bases, 2 bases remained unmatched. CDR1 is LNHDA, CDR2 SQIVND, per germline (reference sequence). In DNA form, the CDR3 reads TGTGCCAGTAGTATTAGACTAGCGGGGACCGGGGAGCTGTTTTTT. This gives the protein CASSIRLAGTGELFF. The variable domain in full, with the rest retrieved from reference TRBV19 and TRBJ2-2, is DGGITQSPKYLFRKEGQNVTLSCEQNLNHDAMYWYRQDPGQGLRLIYYSQIVNDFQKGDIAEGYSVSREKKESFPLTVTSAQKNPTAFYLCASSIRLAGTGELFFGEGSRLTVL.

The rearrangement joins TRBV4-1 to TRBJ2-2, with D maybe TRBD2 (6 bases). Between the trimmed V and J ends, which lost 4 bases and 3 bases, there was a span of 15 bases. This CDR3 region has 16 residues. CDR1 MGHRA and CDR2 YSYEKL come from the germline V gene. In DNA form, the CDR3 reads TGCGCCAGCAGCCTACTTGGCGGGAAGCACACCGGGGAGCTGTTTTTT. This encodes CASSLLGGKHTGELFF.

This chain joins TRBV28 and TRBJ1-3, with no clear D. The CDR3 extends over 10 amino acids. Looked up from germline, CDR1 is MDHEN and CDR2 is SYDVKM. The CDR3 bases are TGTGTTAGCTTCGGAAACACCATATATTTT. It encodes CVSFGNTIYF.

V usage is TRBV28 and J usage is TRBJ2-1; D ambiguous. The length of the CDR3 is 15 residues. Germline V gives CDR1 MDHEN, CDR2 SYDVKM. The V end was cut by 4 bases, the J end by 1 base, with 11 bases between. This chain's CDR3 is CASSSLYRSYNEQFF. The CDR3 region has the DNA TGTGCCAGCAGTTCCCTATATCGGTCCTACAATGAGCAGTTCTTC.

The chain uses TRBV28 and TRBJ2-1; no definite D call. Germline CDR1 reads MDHEN; CDR2 reads SYDVKM. CDR3 length: 12 residues. V lost 6 bases and J lost 8, with 11 bases in between. CDR3: CASSPLLDEQFF. DNA of the CDR3: TGTGCCAGCAGCCCCCTCCTCGATGAGCAGTTCTTC. Together with reference TRBV28 and TRBJ2-1, the CDR3 gives the full variable domain: DVKVTQSSRYLVKRTGEKVFLECVQDMDHENMFWYRQDPGLGLRLIYFSYDVKMKEKGDIPEGYSVSREKKERFSLILESASTNQTSMYLCASSPLLDEQFFGPGTRLTVL.

The genes are TRBV4-2 and TRBJ2-2; TRBD2 matches 9 bases. V was clipped by 1 base and J by 5 bases; unmatched bases: 5. CDR3 length equals 16 residues. The germline gives CDR1 LGHNA, CDR2 YNFKEQ. CDR3 region: CASSQAETSGTGELFF. The CDR3 DNA is TGTGCCAGCAGCCAAGCGGAGACTAGCGGAACCGGGGAGCTGTTTTTT.

This clone has only a few counts. CDR3 sequence (DNA): TGTGCCACCAGCAGAGAACAACCCGACCGGGACAGCTACGAGCAGTACTTC. Its translation: CATSREQPDRDSYEQYF. The J gene is TRBJ2-5, the V gene TRBV15, with 7 bases identical to TRBD1. Near its end, the DNA agrees better with TRBJ2-7, so the J call may be wrong. Germline CDR1 reads LNHNV; CDR2 reads YYDKDF (reference sequence). The CDR3 spans 17 residues.

This rearrangement joins TRBV11-2 to TRBJ1-2; a possible D gene is TRBD1 (6 bases). Trimming took off 5 bases at V and 4 bases at J, with 11 bases between the two ends. The CDR3 length is 13 residues. CDR1 and CDR2 (germline): SGHAT, FQNNGV. The CDR3, as DNA: TGTGCCAGCAGCCAACAGGGTTCCTATGGCTACACCTTC. Its translation is CASSQQGSYGYTF.

The chain is built from TRBV9 and TRBJ1-1, with 9 bases that match TRBD1. The V and J ends lost 4 bases and 6 bases, in that order; junction bases with no gene match: 10. The germline CDR1 and CDR2 sequences are SGDLS and YYNGEE. CDR3 length equals 15 residues. CDR3 amino acids: CASSLGDREIAEAFF. The CDR3, as DNA: TGTGCCAGCAGCTTAGGGGACAGGGAAATCGCTGAAGCTTTCTTT.

Comments on this clone: An end of the junction differs from the germline gene, which may be a read error. The CDR3 nucleotides read TGTTCCAGCAGCCTTGGACAGGGGCCTGGGACCGGGGAGCTGTTTTTT. Translation gives CSSSLGQGPGTGELFF. The rearrangement joins TRBV7-9 to TRBJ2-2; TRBD1 matches 9 bases. This CDR3 has 16 residues. The germline CDR1 and CDR2 sequences are SEHNR and FQNEAQ (reference sequence).

This clone was seen once. This chain links TRBV11-3 with TRBJ2-5, with 13 positions matching TRBD2. CDR3 size: 18 residues. Trimming removed 2 bases from V and 5 bases from J; junction bases left unmatched: 11. The germline V gene encodes CDR1 SGHNT and CDR2 YENEEA. This CDR3 is CASSLFWTSGSSDETQYF. CDR3 nucleotide sequence: TGTGCCAGCAGCTTATTTTGGACTAGCGGGAGTTCCGACGAGACCCAGTACTTC.

This chain connects TRBV6-6 to TRBJ1-3; D ambiguous. The CDR3 extends over 12 amino acids. The germline CDR1 and CDR2 sequences are MNHNY and SVGAGI (reference sequence). This chain's CDR3 is CAAGFSGNTIYF. In DNA, the CDR3 is TGTGCTGCGGGCTTCTCTGGAAACACCATATATTTT.

This clone was detected once. This specimen includes other DNA sequences encoding the same CDR3. The gene calls are TRBV5-4 and TRBJ2-4; TRBD1 is a possible D gene (5 bases). Germline CDR1 is SGHNT and CDR2 is YYREEE (reference sequence). Deletions cut 0 bases from V and 1 base from J, with 14 bases between. CDR3 length: 17 residues. The CDR3 reads CASSLGPGIGAKNIQYF. The CDR3 coding sequence is TGTGCCAGCAGCTTGGGTCCAGGGATCGGGGCCAAAAACATTCAGTACTTC.

The chain carries TRBV6-1 and TRBJ1-5, with a possible D match to TRBD1 (5 bases). The CDR3 is made up of 16 amino acids. V lost 1 base, J lost 4 bases, and 14 bases lay in between. CDR1 MNHNS and CDR2 SASEGT come from the germline V gene. The DNA for the CDR3 is TGTGCCAGCAGTGAAGATCCGGGGGGTAGAAATCAGCCCCAGCATTTT. This encodes CASSEDPGGRNQPQHF.

The gene calls are TRBV10-2 and TRBJ2-7, with 8 positions matching TRBD2. CDR1 WSHSY and CDR2 SAAADI come from the germline V gene. The CDR3 spans 14 residues. V shed 6 bases and J 2 bases; nucleotides not matched to a gene: 6. The DNA for the CDR3 is TGCGCCAGCAGCACTAGCGGTGGGGCCTACGAGCAGTACTTC. It translates to CASSTSGGAYEQYF.

The chain carries TRBV10-1 and TRBJ1-1, with a weak D call TRBD1 (5 bases). Germline assignment: CDR1 WNHNN and CDR2 SYGVQD (reference sequence). The CDR3 runs to 14 residues. The V end was cut by 5 bases, the J end by 4 bases, with 14 bases between. CDR3 coding DNA: TGCGCCAGCAGTCGGGGGAACTTGGGCACTGAAGCTTTCTTT. Translating it yields CASSRGNLGTEAFF.